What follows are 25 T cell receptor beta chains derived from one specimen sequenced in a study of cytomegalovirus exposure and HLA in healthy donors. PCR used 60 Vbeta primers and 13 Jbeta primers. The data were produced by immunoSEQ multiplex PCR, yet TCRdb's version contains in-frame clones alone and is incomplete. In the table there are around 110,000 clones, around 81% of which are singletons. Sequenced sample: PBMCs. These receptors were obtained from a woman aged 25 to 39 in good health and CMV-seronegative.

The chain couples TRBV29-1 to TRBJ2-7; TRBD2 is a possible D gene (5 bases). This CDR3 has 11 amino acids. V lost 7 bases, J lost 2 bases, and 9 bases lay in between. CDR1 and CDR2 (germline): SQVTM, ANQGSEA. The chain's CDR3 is CSGGLTYEQYF. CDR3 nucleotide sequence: TGCAGCGGCGGGTTGACCTACGAGCAGTACTTC.

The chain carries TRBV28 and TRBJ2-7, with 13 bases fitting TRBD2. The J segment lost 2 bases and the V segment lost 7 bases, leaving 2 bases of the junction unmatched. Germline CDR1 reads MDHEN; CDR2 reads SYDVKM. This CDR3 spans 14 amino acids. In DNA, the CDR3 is TGTGCCAGCAAGGGACTAGCGGGACCCTACGAGCAGTACTTC. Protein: CASKGLAGPYEQYF.

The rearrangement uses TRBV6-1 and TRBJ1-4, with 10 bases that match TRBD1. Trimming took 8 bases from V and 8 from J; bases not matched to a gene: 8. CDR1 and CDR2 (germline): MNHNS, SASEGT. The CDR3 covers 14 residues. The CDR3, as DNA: TGTGCCAGCGAGACAGGGGGCGAAGGCGAAAAACTGTTTTTT. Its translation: CASETGGEGEKLFF.

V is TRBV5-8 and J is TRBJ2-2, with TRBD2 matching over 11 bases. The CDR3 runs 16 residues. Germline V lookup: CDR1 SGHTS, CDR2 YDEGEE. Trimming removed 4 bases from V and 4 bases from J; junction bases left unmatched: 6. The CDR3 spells CASSPGTSGGTGELFF. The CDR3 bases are TGTGCCAGCAGCCCCGGGACTAGCGGAGGCACCGGGGAGCTGTTTTTT.

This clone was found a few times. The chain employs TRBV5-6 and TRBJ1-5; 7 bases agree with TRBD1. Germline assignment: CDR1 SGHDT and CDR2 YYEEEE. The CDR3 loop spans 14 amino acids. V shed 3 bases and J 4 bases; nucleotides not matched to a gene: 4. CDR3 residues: CASSSGQQNQPQHF. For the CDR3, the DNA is TGTGCCAGCAGCTCGGGACAGCAGAATCAGCCCCAGCATTTT.

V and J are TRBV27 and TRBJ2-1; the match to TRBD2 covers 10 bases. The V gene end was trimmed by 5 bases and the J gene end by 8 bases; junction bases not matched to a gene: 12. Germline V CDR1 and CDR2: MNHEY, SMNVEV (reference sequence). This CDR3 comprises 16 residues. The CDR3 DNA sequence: TGTGCCAGCAGTGCTACCCGGCTAGCGGGAGTGGATGAGCAGTTCTTC. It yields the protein CASSATRLAGVDEQFF.

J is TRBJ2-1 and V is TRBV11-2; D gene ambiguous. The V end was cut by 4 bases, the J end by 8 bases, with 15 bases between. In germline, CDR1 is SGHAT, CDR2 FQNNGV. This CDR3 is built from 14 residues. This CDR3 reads CASSYPAGLYEQFF. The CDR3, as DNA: TGTGCCAGCAGCTACCCGGCAGGCCTCTATGAGCAGTTCTTC.

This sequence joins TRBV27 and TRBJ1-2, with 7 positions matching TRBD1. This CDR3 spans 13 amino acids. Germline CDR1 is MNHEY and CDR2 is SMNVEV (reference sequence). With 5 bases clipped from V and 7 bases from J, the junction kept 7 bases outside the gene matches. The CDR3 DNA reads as TGTGCCAGCAGTCCCGCCGGGACAGCTGGCTACACCTTC. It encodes CASSPAGTAGYTF.

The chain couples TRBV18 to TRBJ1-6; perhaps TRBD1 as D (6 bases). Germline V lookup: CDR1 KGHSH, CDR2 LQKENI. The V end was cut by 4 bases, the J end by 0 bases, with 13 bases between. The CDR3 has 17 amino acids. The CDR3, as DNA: TGTGCCAGCTCACTGAGAAACAGGGACTCCTATAATTCACCCCTCCACTTT. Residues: CASSLRNRDSYNSPLHF. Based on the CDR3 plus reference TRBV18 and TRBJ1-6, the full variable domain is NAGVMQNPRHLVRRRGQEARLRCSPMKGHSHVYWYRQLPEEGLKFMVYLQKENIIDESGMPKERFSAEFPKEGPSILRIQQVVRGDSAAYFCASSLRNRDSYNSPLHFGNGTRLTVT.

CDR3 sequence: CASSRQGLRGLNTEAFF. The CDR3 DNA follows: TGTGCCAGCAGCCGACAGGGGCTAAGAGGCTTGAACACTGAAGCTTTCTTT. The rearrangement links TRBV7-9 to TRBJ1-1; 8 positions match TRBD1. Germline V gives CDR1 SEHNR, CDR2 FQNEAQ (reference sequence). V was pared by 5 bases and J by 0 bases, with 11 bases of the junction left unmatched. The CDR3 sequence is 17 residues long.

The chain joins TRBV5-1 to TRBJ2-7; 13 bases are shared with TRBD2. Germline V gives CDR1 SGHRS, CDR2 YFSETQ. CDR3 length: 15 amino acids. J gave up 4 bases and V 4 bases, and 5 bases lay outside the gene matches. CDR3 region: CASSPGLAGMYEQYF. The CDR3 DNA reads TGCGCCAGCAGCCCGGGACTAGCGGGAATGTACGAGCAGTACTTC.

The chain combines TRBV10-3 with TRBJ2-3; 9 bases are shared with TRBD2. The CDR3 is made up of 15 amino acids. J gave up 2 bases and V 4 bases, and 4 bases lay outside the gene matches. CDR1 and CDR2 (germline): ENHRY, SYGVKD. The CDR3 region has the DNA TGTGCCATCAGTGGCGGGAGGGGGACCACAGATACGCAGTATTTT. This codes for CAISGGRGTTDTQYF.

The CDR3 coding sequence is TGTGCCAGCAGTTTCGCAGGCTACGAGCAGTACTTC. This gives the protein CASSFAGYEQYF. The chain carries TRBV28 and TRBJ2-7; D is uncertain. The CDR3 has 12 residues. Germline V CDR1 and CDR2: MDHEN, SYDVKM. Trimming left V 3 bases short and J 3 bases short, with 6 bases between.

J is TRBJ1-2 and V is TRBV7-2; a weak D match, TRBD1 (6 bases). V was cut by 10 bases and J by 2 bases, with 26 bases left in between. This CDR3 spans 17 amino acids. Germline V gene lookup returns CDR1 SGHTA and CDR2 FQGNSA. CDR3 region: CAINPQGRGRVNYGYTF. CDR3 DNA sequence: TGTGCCATCAATCCCCAGGGGAGGGGGAGGGTCAACTATGGCTACACCTTC.

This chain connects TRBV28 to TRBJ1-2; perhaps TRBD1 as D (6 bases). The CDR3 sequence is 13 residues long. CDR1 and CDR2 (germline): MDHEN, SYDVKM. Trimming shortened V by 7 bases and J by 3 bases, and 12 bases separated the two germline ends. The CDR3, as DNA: TGTGCCAGCACCCTTTCAGGGGACTATGGCTACACCTTC. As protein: CASTLSGDYGYTF.

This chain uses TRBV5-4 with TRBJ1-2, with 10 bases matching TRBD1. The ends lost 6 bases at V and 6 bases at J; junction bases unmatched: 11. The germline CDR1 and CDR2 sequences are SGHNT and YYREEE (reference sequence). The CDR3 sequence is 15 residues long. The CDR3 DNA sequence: TGTGCCAGCACCCTTGGGACAGGGGTGCAAGATGGCTACACCTTC. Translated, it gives CASTLGTGVQDGYTF. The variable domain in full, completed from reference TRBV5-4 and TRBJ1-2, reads ETGVTQSPTHLIKTRGQQVTLRCSSQSGHNTVSWYQQALGQGPQFIFQYYREEENGRGNFPPRFSGLQFPNYSSELNVNALELDDSALYLCASTLGTGVQDGYTFGSGTRLTVV.

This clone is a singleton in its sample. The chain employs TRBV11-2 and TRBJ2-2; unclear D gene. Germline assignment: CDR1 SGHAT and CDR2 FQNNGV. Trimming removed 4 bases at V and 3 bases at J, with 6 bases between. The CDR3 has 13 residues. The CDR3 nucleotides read TGTGCCAGCAGCTCCCCGGACACCGGGGAGCTGTTTTTT. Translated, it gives CASSSPDTGELFF.

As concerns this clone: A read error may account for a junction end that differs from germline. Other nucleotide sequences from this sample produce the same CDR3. CDR3 in amino acids: CASSLGGTSTDTQYF. The DNA of the CDR3 is TGTGCCAGCAGCTTAGGAGGGACTAGCACGGATACGCAGTATTTT. The gene calls are TRBV11-3 and TRBJ2-3; 9 bases are a match to TRBD2. The CDR3 sequence is 15 residues long. Germline CDR1 and CDR2: SGHNT and YENEEA.

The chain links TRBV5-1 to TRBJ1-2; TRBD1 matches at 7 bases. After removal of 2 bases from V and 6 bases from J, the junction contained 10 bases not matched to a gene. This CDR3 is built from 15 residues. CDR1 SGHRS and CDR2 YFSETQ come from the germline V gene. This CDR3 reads CASSLGRDRDNGYTF. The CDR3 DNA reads TGCGCCAGCAGCTTAGGACGGGACAGAGACAATGGCTACACCTTC.

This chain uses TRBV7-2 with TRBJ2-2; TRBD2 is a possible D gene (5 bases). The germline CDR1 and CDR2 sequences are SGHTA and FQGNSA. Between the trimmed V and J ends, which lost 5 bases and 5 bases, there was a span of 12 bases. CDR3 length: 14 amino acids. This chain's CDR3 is CASSLDWRTGELFF. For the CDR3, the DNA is TGTGCCAGCAGCCTCGACTGGAGGACCGGGGAGCTGTTTTTT.

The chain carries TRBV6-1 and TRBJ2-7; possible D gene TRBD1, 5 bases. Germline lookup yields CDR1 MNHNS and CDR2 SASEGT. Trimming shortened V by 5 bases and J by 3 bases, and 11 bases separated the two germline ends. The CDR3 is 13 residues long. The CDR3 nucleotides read TGTGCCAGCAGTTGGGGCACCAACTACGAGCAGTACTTC. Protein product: CASSWGTNYEQYF.

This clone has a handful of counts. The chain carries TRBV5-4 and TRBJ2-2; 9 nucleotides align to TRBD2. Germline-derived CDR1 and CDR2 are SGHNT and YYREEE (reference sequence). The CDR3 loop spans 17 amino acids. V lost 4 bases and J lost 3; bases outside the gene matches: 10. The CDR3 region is CASSPKIAGAYTGELFF. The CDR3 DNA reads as TGTGCCAGCAGCCCAAAAATAGCGGGAGCTTACACCGGGGAGCTGTTTTTT.

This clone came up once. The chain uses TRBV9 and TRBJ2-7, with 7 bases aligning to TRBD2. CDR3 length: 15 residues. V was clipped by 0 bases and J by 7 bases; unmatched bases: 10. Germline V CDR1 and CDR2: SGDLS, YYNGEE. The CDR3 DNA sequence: TGTGCCAGCAGCGTAGACGCTAGCGGCCCTGGGGAGCAGTACTTC. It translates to CASSVDASGPGEQYF.

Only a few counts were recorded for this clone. DNA for the CDR3: TGTGCCAGCAGCTTAGGGGCCGAAATCACAGAGACCCAGTACTTC. This gives the protein CASSLGAEITETQYF. The V call is TRBV7-8, the J call TRBJ2-5; no clear D gene. This CDR3 region has 15 residues. V was shortened by 1 base and J by 4 bases, with 13 bases between the two germline ends. Germline lookup yields CDR1 SGHVS and CDR2 FQNEAQ.

CDR3 coding DNA: TGTGCCAGCAGCTTGGGGACCTCAGGGGGTTTCATCTATGGCTACACCTTC. It translates to CASSLGTSGGFIYGYTF. V usage is TRBV5-6 and J usage is TRBJ1-2, with 7 nucleotides matching TRBD1. This CDR3 is built from 17 residues. CDR1 is SGHDT and CDR2 is YYEEEE in the germline V gene. Losses at the gene ends were 0 bases for V and 4 bases for J; bases not matched to a gene: 12.